These T cell receptor beta chains were read from a single sample in a study of OX40 agonist ivuxolimab in advanced cancers. Some clones are missing from TCRdb's copy, which holds only in-frame ones; the method was immunoSEQ multiplex PCR. The sample consists of around 80,000 clones, about 85% of them appearing once. The sample here was CD4+ or CD8+ T cells sorted from blood, taken in a trial of the OX40 agonist ivuxolimab. Every receptor here comes from an adult with an advanced solid tumor such as melanoma, head and neck, liver or kidney cancer. Both conserved end residues are part of each CDR3. Each record gives: V gene, J gene, clone size, D gene, CDR3 DNA, CDR3 protein. The D gene is left open where the match is weak. Not every row has a clone size; where given, it reads once, few, many or a size class.

TRBV2	TRBJ1-6	medium-sized	-	TGTGCCTCCCAACAGGATAATTCACCCCTCCACTTT	CASQQDNSPLHF
TRBV18	TRBJ1-5	few	-	TGTGCCAGCTCACCCCGGGGCGTTAATAGCAATCAGCCCCAGCATTTT	CASSPRGVNSNQPQHF
TRBV11-3	TRBJ2-2	-	-	TGTGCCAGCAGCTTAGGGGCAGGAATCACCGGGGAGCTGTTTTTT	CASSLGAGITGELFF
TRBV5-1	TRBJ1-6	-	-	TGCGCCAGCAGCTTGGAGGGGGGTAGGTCACCCCTCCACTTT	CASSLEGGRSPLHF
TRBV5-1	TRBJ2-5	-	TRBD2	TGCGCCAGCACTCCCGCGACTAGCGGGTCGCTAGAGACCCAGTACTTC	CASTPATSGSLETQYF
TRBV2	TRBJ2-5	-	-	TGTGCCAGCAGGAGGGACCTACAAGAGACCCAGTACTTC	CASRRDLQETQYF
TRBV7-9	TRBJ1-6	few	-	TGTGCCAGCAGCCCGGGACCGGATAATTCACCCCTCCACTTT	CASSPGPDNSPLHF
TRBV28	TRBJ2-1	-	-	TGTGCCAGCAAGGAAGGGGCCTACAATGAGCAGTTCTTC	CASKEGAYNEQFF
TRBV13	TRBJ1-5	once	-	TGTGCCAGCAGCTTAGGCCTCACCAATCAGCCCCAGCATTTT	CASSLGLTNQPQHF
TRBV5-4	TRBJ2-2	-	TRBD2	TGTGCCAGCAGCTTGGAGCGGGGGGGAGCCGGGGAGCTGTTTTTT	CASSLERGGAGELFF
TRBV11-2	TRBJ1-1	-	-	TGTGCCAGCAGTGAACAGGTCATGAACACTGAAGCTTTCTTT	CASSEQVMNTEAFF
TRBV4-2	TRBJ2-1	-	-	TGTGCCAGCAGCCAGTATCTCCCCGGCGTGGGGTTCGATGAGCAGTTCTTC	CASSQYLPGVGFDEQFF
TRBV14	TRBJ2-5	-	-	TGTGCCAGCAGCCAACTCCGGTTTCAAGAGACCCAGTACTTC	CASSQLRFQETQYF
TRBV29-1	TRBJ1-2	-	-	TGCAGCGTCCCCCGTACGGATTACTATGGCTACACCTTC	CSVPRTDYYGYTF
TRBV2	TRBJ2-5	-	-	TGTGCCAGCAGTGAAGGGACGGCCCAAGAGACCCAGTACTTC	CASSEGTAQETQYF
TRBV4-3	TRBJ1-6	-	-	TGCGCCAGCAGCCAAGATGACGATCTAGGTTCACCCCTCCACTTT	CASSQDDDLGSPLHF
TRBV9	TRBJ2-5	few	-	TGTGCCAGCAGCATAAGCGGACTCCTACAAGAGACCCAGTACTTC	CASSISGLLQETQYF
TRBV19	TRBJ2-5	-	-	TGTGCCAGTAGTGAGGGGACATACCAAGAGACCCAGTACTTC	CASSEGTYQETQYF
TRBV30	TRBJ2-2	-	-	TGTGCCTGGAGTGTACCCGGGACCGAAAGGCTGTTTTTT	CAWSVPGTERLFF
TRBV19	TRBJ2-3	-	-	TGTGCCAGTAGTATAGATCGGCAGGGCGCAGATACGCAGTATTTT	CASSIDRQGADTQYF
TRBV5-1	TRBJ1-1	-	TRBD1	TGCGCCAGCAGGGGACAGGGGTTGATGAAGACTGAAGCTTTCTTT	CASRGQGLMKTEAFF
TRBV28	TRBJ1-1	-	-	TGTGCCAGCAGTGTAGGGGGGGGCGCGCACACTGAAGCTTTCTTT	CASSVGGGAHTEAFF
TRBV6-1	TRBJ1-1	-	-	TGTGCCAGCAGTGTCAATGGGCTCGTCCCAGCTTTCTTT	CASSVNGLVPAFF
TRBV6-1	TRBJ2-7	few	-	TGTGCCAGCAGTGTGTGGGTATGGGAGCAGTACTTC	CASSVWVWEQYF
TRBV9	TRBJ2-5	once	TRBD2	TGTGCCAGCAGCGTAGAGGCGGGGGGGATAAAAGAGACCCAGTACTTC	CASSVEAGGIKETQYF
TRBV28	TRBJ1-1	-	-	TGTGCCAGCCACTTAGCGGGGGATCCGAACACTGAAGCTTTCTTT	CASHLAGDPNTEAFF
TRBV7-2	TRBJ1-4	-	-	TGTGCCAGCCGCCAACAGGGCGATGAAAAACTGTTTTTT	CASRQQGDEKLFF
TRBV27	TRBJ1-2	-	-	TGTGCCAGCAGTCCCCGATACAGGGTATCCGACTATGGCTACACCTTC	CASSPRYRVSDYGYTF
TRBV19	TRBJ2-7	-	-	TGTGCCAGTAGTCCAGGGACGGCCTACGAGCAGTACTTC	CASSPGTAYEQYF
TRBV9	TRBJ2-2	-	-	TGTGCCAGCAGCGTCGGGGATAACACCGGGGAGCTGTTTTTT	CASSVGDNTGELFF
TRBV4-1	TRBJ2-3	-	TRBD2	TGCGCCAGCAGCCAAGTGCCTTCCGCACTAGCGGGGGCGGATACGCAGTATTTT	CASSQVPSALAGADTQYF
TRBV10-3	TRBJ1-5	-	-	TGTGCCATCAGTACACAGGGTGATCAGCCCCAGCATTTT	CAISTQGDQPQHF
TRBV7-9	TRBJ1-6	-	-	TGTGCCAGCAGCCTCGTTAATTCACCCCTCCACTTT	CASSLVNSPLHF
TRBV28	TRBJ2-3	-	TRBD2	TGTGCCAGCAGAGAGCGGGGGGCACCCCGGGCAAGGGATACGCAGTATTTT	CASRERGAPRARDTQYF